Below, one TCR beta chain is given with its context. The antigen is undetermined. The sample belongs to a study of cytomegalovirus exposure and HLA in healthy donors. Whole-study results and caveats: Per published accounts, TCR beta sequences correctly predicted the HLA-A and HLA-B alleles of most subjects. The authors later found most CMV-associated TCR beta chains appeared HLA-restricted. For most TCR beta V segments, an earlier analysis put the productive rate at about 90% or about 30% of the time.

Primers for the PCR totalled 60 Vbeta and 13 Jbeta. Clones were read by immunoSEQ multiplex PCR, and TCRdb kept only the in-frame ones, dropping some. The sample has under 250,000 clones; roughly 84% are singletons. After removal of 7 bases from V and 10 bases from J, the junction contained 9 bases not matched to a gene. CDR3 length: 12 amino acids. The germline CDR1 and CDR2 sequences are SQVTM and ANQGSEA. The rearrangement uses TRBV29-1 and TRBJ2-1, with 8 bases that match TRBD1. This clonotype originated in a human donor in good health. Sequencing was carried out using PBMCs. CDR3 sequence (DNA): TGCAGCGGAGAGACAGGGGCGCGGGAGCAGTTCTTC. Protein sequence: CSGETGAREQFF.